This T cell receptor (beta chain) is from a study of T cell responses to AZD1222 COVID-19 vaccine. General study results and limits: Vaccine-associated CD4 TCRs ranged over spike, dominating at 160-218 and 743-854. Baseline seropositives among AZD1222 recipients totaled only 5 to 7.

Here immunoSEQ multiplex PCR was the method, and the copy in TCRdb shows in-frame clones only, minus some. The sample has around 200,000 clones, approximately 91% seen once. Germline V gene lookup returns CDR1 MGHDK and CDR2 SYGVNS. Trimming took 2 bases from V and 3 from J, leaving 11 bases between them. The CDR3 is 15 amino acids. In regard to this clone: Its target is not known.

The chain has TRBV25-1 and TRBJ1-5; D remains ambiguous. Sequences were derived from peripheral blood, sampled on day 0 of AZD1222 vaccination. The origin of this receptor is an adult in good health. DNA of the CDR3: TGTGCCAGCAGTGAAGTGGGCAGCCCCAATCAGCCCCAGCATTTT. This encodes CASSEVGSPNQPQHF.